The 16 T cell receptor beta chains below were found in one sample sequenced in a study of T cell responses to AZD1222 COVID-19 vaccine (dated by TCRdb to about 2021). The library was made by the immunoSEQ multiplex PCR assay. TCRdb took this table from immuneACCESS and kept in-frame rearrangements with V and J called. Such tables lack part of the clones; where checked against another copy, unresolved V genes explain under half of the gap, and the rest is unexplained. This sample holds 150,000 to 180,000 clones; roughly nine tenths were observed only once. In total, the top ten clones hold about 1.7% of the sample. The time point label corresponds to: baseline before first vaccination. The sample here was peripheral blood, taken on day 0 of AZD1222 vaccination. The receptors originated from an adult in good health.

The rearrangement joins TRBV21-1 to TRBJ2-7. TRBV21-1 constitutes a pseudogene. The CDR3 extends over 10 amino acids. The chain's CDR3 is CASSNYEQYF. The DNA for the CDR3 is TGTGCCAGCAGCAACTACGAGCAGTACTTC.

This clone was seen only once. The chain is built from TRBV12-5 and TRBJ2-1, with 10 bases matching TRBD2. Germline assignment: CDR1 LGHNT and CDR2 FRNRAP. V lost 7 bases and J lost 5; bases outside the gene matches: 8. The CDR3 is made up of 15 amino acids. Here the CDR3 reads CASARLAGSHNEQFF. For the CDR3, the DNA is TGTGCTAGTGCCAGACTAGCGGGTTCCCACAATGAGCAGTTCTTC.

V gene TRBV6-5 combines with J gene TRBJ2-3, with D unclear. This CDR3 is 15 amino acids long. In germline, CDR1 is MNHEY, CDR2 SVGAGI. V was pared by 5 bases and J by 4 bases, with 16 bases between. The CDR3 nucleotides are TGTGCCAGCAGTAAGGTTTCGGTCTTCTCAGATACGCAGTATTTT. It specifies CASSKVSVFSDTQYF.

The rearrangement links TRBV11-3 to TRBJ2-1, with 15 bases lining up with TRBD2. V shed 1 base, J shed 8 bases, and the junction held 9 bases outside the gene matches. Per germline, CDR1 SGHNT and CDR2 YENEEA. The CDR3 sequence is 18 residues long. DNA for the CDR3: TGTGCCAGCAGCTTAGCCCGGACTAGCGGGAGGGGACTCGATGAGCAGTTCTTC. As protein: CASSLARTSGRGLDEQFF.

The gene calls are TRBV7-2 and TRBJ1-1; TRBD1 might be the D (6 bases). Deletions cut 5 bases from V and 4 bases from J, with 17 bases between. The germline CDR1 and CDR2 sequences are SGHTA and FQGNSA. CDR3 size: 15 residues. Here the CDR3 DNA reads TGTGCCAGCAGCGCAGGACAGACTTCGGGCACTGAAGCTTTCTTT. It encodes CASSAGQTSGTEAFF.

The chain recombines TRBV6-6 with TRBJ2-3, with D unclear. CDR1 MNHNY and CDR2 SVGAGI come from the germline V gene (reference sequence). V was clipped by 6 bases and J by 5 bases, with 9 bases between them. CDR3 length: 12 residues. In nucleotides, the CDR3 is TGTGCCAGCAGCGCACTTCAAGATACGCAGTATTTT. This gives the protein CASSALQDTQYF.

The chain uses TRBV7-8 and TRBJ2-7; the D is unclear. The CDR3 loop spans 14 amino acids. Germline V CDR1 and CDR2: SGHVS, FQNEAQ. Trimming shortened V by 1 base and J by 6 bases, and 13 bases separated the two germline ends. CDR3 nucleotide sequence: TGTGCCAGCAGCTTAGTGAGCCCCACTCTCGAGCAGTACTTC. Protein: CASSLVSPTLEQYF.

The genes are TRBV4-2 and TRBJ2-7; 7 bases agree with TRBD1. CDR1 LGHNA and CDR2 YNFKEQ come from the germline V gene. Trimming at V came to 1 base and at J to 6 bases, leaving 18 bases not matched to a gene. CDR3 length: 18 residues. CDR3 nucleotide sequence: TGTGCCAGCAGCCAAGGATGGACAGGAATCGAGTACCTACGCGAGCAGTACTTC. Its protein product is CASSQGWTGIEYLREQYF.

The CDR3 region is CASGRRQGSGGYTF. The CDR3, as DNA: TGTGCCAGCGGACGGAGACAGGGTTCGGGTGGCTACACCTTC. The chain joins TRBV6-5 to TRBJ1-2, with 7 bases identical to TRBD1. The CDR3 has 14 residues. V trimming: 8 bases; J trimming: 7 bases; junction bases outside the gene matches: 13. Germline V gene data show CDR1 as MNHEY and CDR2 as SVGAGI.

The V gene is TRBV2, the J gene TRBJ2-5; D gene uncertain. V shed 3 bases and J shed 0 bases, with 8 bases lying between them. The CDR3 spans 14 residues. The germline gives CDR1 SNHLY, CDR2 FYNNEI. The DNA of the CDR3 is TGTGCCAGCAGTGAGATGGGGTACCAAGAGACCCAGTACTTC. This translates into CASSEMGYQETQYF.

V usage is TRBV5-1 and J usage is TRBJ2-3; 7 nucleotides align to TRBD1. The V and J ends lost 4 bases and 3 bases, in that order; junction bases with no gene match: 8. CDR3 size: 15 residues. CDR1 SGHRS and CDR2 YFSETQ come from the germline V gene. The CDR3: CASSTTGTDTDTQYF. The CDR3 nucleotides read TGCGCCAGCAGCACAACCGGGACAGATACAGATACGCAGTATTTT.

The J gene is TRBJ1-5, the V gene TRBV6-2 or TRBV6-3; TRBD1 matches at 7 bases. The CDR3 covers 14 residues. The germline V gene has CDR1 MNHEY and CDR2 SVGEGT. V was clipped by 4 bases and J by 6 bases; unmatched bases: 6. The CDR3 loop is CASSFQGDAQPQHF. CDR3 nucleotides: TGTGCCAGCAGTTTCCAGGGGGATGCTCAGCCCCAGCATTTT.

The chain joins TRBV5-4 to TRBJ1-1; perhaps TRBD1 as D (6 bases). This CDR3 spans 14 amino acids. Trimming stripped 4 bases from V and 4 bases from J, with 14 bases between. The germline V gene encodes CDR1 SGHNT and CDR2 YYREEE (reference sequence). The chain's CDR3 is CASSPDSRATEAFF. CDR3 nucleotides: TGTGCCAGCAGCCCGGACAGTCGGGCCACTGAAGCTTTCTTT.

This clone showed up just once. The chain employs TRBV18 and TRBJ2-4; D call uncertain. The V gene lost 1 base and the J gene lost 1 base, with 8 bases spanning the gap. Germline-derived CDR1 and CDR2 are KGHSH and LQKENI. This CDR3 is 15 amino acids long. The CDR3 bases are TGTGCCAGCTCACCACTCGATCGGGCCAAAAACATTCAGTACTTC. Translation: CASSPLDRAKNIQYF.

The chain carries TRBV13 and TRBJ2-1; D not certain. This CDR3 contains 13 residues. Between the trimmed V and J ends, which lost 5 bases and 5 bases, there was a span of 10 bases. CDR1 and CDR2 from the germline V gene are PRHDT and FYEKMQ (reference sequence). For the CDR3, the DNA is TGTGCCAGCAGCACGGACGGACACAATGAGCAGTTCTTC. Its translation is CASSTDGHNEQFF.

CDR3 nucleotides: TGTGCCAGCAGCCAAGAGCGGGAGGGGAACACAGATACGCAGTATTTT. Translating gives CASSQEREGNTDTQYF. This rearrangement joins TRBV3-1 (or the pseudogene TRBV3-2) to TRBJ2-3; the match to TRBD2 covers 9 bases. The V and J ends lost 0 bases and 2 bases, in that order; junction bases with no gene match: 3. CDR1 and CDR2 (germline): LGHDT, YNNKEL (reference sequence). The CDR3 spans 16 residues.